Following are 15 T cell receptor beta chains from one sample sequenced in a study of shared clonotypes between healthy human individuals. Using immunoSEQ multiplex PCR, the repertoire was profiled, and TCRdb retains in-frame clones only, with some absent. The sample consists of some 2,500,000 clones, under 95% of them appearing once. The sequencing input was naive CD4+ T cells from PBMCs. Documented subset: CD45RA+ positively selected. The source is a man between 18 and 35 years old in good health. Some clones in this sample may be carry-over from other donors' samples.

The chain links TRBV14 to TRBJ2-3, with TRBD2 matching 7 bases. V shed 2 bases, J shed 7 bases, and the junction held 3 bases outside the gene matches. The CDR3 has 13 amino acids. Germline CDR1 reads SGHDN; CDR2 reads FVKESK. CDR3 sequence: CASSQPSGNTQYF. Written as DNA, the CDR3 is TGTGCCAGCAGCCAACCTAGCGGAAATACGCAGTATTTT. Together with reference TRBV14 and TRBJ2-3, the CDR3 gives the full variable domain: EAGVTQFPSHSVIEKGQTVTLRCDPISGHDNLYWYRRVMGKEIKFLLHFVKESKQDESGMPNNRFLAERTGGTYSTLKVQPAELEDSGVYFCASSQPSGNTQYFGPGTRLTVL.

The CDR3 region is CASSSTGEDTQYF. CDR3 nucleotide sequence: TGTGCCAGCAGCTCAACAGGGGAAGATACGCAGTATTTT. This chain links TRBV7-3 with TRBJ2-3; TRBD1 matches 7 bases. This CDR3 is built from 13 residues. The V segment lost 4 bases and the J segment 5 bases; nucleotides outside the gene matches: 3. Germline V gene data show CDR1 as SGHTA and CDR2 as FQGTGA.

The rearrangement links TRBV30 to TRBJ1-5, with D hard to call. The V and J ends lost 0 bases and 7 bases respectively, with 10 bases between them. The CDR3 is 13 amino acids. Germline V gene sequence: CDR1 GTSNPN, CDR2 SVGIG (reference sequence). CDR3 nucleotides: TGTGCCTGGAGTGTGATGGGAACGCAGCCCCAGCATTTT. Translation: CAWSVMGTQPQHF. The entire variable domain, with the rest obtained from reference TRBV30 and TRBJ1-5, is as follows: SQTIHQWPATLVQPVGSPLSLECTVEGTSNPNLYWYRQAAGRGLQLLFYSVGIGQISSEVPQNLSASRPQDRQFILSSKKLLLSDSGFYLCAWSVMGTQPQHFGDGTRLSIL.

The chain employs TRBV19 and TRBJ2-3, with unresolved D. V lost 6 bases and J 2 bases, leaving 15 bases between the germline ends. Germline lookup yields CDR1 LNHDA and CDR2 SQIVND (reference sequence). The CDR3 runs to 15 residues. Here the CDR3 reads CASSIGLRLTDTQYF. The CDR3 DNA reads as TGTGCCAGTAGCATCGGTTTAAGGCTCACAGATACGCAGTATTTT.

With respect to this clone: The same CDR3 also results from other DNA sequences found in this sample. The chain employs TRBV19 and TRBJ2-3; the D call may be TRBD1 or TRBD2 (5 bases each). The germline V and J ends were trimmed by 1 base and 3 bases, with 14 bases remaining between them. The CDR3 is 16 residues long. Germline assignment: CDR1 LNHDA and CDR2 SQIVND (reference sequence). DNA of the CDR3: TGTGCCAGTAGTATAGGTGCAGGGAGCTCGACAGATACGCAGTATTTT. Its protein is CASSIGAGSSTDTQYF.

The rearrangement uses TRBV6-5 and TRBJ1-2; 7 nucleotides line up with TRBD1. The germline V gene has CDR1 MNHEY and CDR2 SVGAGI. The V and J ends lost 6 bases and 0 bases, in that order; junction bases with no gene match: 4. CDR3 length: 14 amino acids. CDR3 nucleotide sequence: TGTGCCAGCAGACAGACAGGGACTAACTATGGCTACACCTTC. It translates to CASRQTGTNYGYTF.

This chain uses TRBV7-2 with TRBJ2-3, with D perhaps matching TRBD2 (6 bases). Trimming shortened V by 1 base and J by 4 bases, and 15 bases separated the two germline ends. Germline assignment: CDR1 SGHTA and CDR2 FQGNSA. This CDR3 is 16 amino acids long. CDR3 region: CASSLGGRTGADTQYF. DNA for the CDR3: TGTGCCAGCAGCTTAGGGGGAAGAACGGGGGCAGATACGCAGTATTTT. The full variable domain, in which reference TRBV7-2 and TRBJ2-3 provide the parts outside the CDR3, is GAGVSQSPSNKVTEKGKDVELRCDPISGHTALYWYRQSLGQGLEFLIYFQGNSAPDKSGLPSDRFSAERTGGSVSTLTIQRTQQEDSAVYLCASSLGGRTGADTQYFGPGTRLTVL.

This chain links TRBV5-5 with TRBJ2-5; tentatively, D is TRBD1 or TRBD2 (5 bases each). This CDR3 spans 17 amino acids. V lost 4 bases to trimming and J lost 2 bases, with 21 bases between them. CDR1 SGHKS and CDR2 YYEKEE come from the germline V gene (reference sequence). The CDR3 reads CASSLLSLGTEQETQYF. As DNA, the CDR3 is TGTGCCAGCAGCCTGCTATCCCTTGGGACGGAACAAGAGACCCAGTACTTC.

This chain's CDR3 is CASSRVGLALLNEQFF. CDR3 sequence (DNA): TGTGCCAGCAGTCGGGTCGGTCTAGCGCTACTAAATGAGCAGTTCTTC. J is TRBJ2-1 and V is TRBV2, with D possibly matching TRBD2 (6 bases). V dropped 5 bases and J dropped 7 bases, with 21 bases sitting between them. The CDR3 has 16 residues. CDR1 is SNHLY and CDR2 is FYNNEI in the germline V gene.

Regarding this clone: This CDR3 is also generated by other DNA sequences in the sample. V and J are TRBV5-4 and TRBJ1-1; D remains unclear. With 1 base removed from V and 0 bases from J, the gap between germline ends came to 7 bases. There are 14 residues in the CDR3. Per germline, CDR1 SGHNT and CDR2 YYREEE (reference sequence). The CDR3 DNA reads TGTGCCAGCAGCTTGCAACGGATGAACACTGAAGCTTTCTTT. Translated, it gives CASSLQRMNTEAFF.

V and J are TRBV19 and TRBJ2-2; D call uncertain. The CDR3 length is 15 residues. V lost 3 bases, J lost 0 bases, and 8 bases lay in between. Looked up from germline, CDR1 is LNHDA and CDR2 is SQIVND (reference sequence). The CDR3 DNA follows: TGTGCCAGTAGTATCGAAGTCACGAACACCGGGGAGCTGTTTTTT. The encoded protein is CASSIEVTNTGELFF. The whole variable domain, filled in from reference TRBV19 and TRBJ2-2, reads DGGITQSPKYLFRKEGQNVTLSCEQNLNHDAMYWYRQDPGQGLRLIYYSQIVNDFQKGDIAEGYSVSREKKESFPLTVTSAQKNPTAFYLCASSIEVTNTGELFFGEGSRLTVL.

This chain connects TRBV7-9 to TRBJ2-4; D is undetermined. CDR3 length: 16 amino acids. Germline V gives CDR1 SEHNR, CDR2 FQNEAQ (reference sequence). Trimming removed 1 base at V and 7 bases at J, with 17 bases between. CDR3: CASSLGFSGGRNIQYF. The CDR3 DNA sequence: TGTGCCAGCAGCTTAGGATTTTCAGGCGGTCGGAACATTCAGTACTTC. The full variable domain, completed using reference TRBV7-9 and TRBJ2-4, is DTGVSQNPRHKITKRGQNVTFRCDPISEHNRLYWYRQTLGQGPEFLTYFQNEAQLEKSRLLSDRFSAERPKGSFSTLEIQRTEQGDSAMYLCASSLGFSGGRNIQYFGAGTRLSVL.

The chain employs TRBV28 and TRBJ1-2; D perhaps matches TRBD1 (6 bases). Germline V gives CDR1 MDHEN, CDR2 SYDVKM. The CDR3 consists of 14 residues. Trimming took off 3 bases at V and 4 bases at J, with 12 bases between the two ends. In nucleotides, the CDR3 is TGTGCCAGCAGTTTTTACGACAGGTCCTATGGCTACACCTTC. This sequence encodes CASSFYDRSYGYTF.

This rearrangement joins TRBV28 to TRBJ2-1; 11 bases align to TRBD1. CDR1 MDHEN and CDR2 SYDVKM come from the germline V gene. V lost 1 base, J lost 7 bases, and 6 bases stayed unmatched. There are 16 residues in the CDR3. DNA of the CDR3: TGTGCCAGCAGTTTATTTAGGACAGGGGGCCCGAATGAGCAGTTCTTC. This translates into CASSLFRTGGPNEQFF.

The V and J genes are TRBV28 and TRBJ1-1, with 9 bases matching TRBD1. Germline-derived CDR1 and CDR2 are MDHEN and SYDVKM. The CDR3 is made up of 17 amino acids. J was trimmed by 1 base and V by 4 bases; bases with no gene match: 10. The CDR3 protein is CASSSYRGLYGNTEAFF. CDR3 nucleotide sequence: TGTGCCAGCAGTTCCTACAGGGGGCTGTATGGGAACACTGAAGCTTTCTTT.